This TCR beta chain is from a study of cytomegalovirus exposure and HLA in healthy donors. The CDR3 contains 14 residues. V shed 2 bases, J shed 2 bases, and the junction held 3 bases outside the gene matches. Germline CDR1 reads SGHDT; CDR2 reads YYEEEE. The primer mix had 60 Vbeta and 13 Jbeta primers. Profiled with immunoSEQ multiplex PCR; TCRdb holds only in-frame clones, not every one. The sample lists under 150,000 clones; around 77% were seen once. This TCR was sampled from a man aged 45-65 years in good health and CMV-seronegative. The specimen was PBMCs. The J gene is TRBJ2-7, the V gene TRBV5-6; the match to TRBD1 covers 8 bases. CDR3: CASSLQGGTYEQYF. The DNA of the CDR3 is TGTGCCAGCAGCTTACAGGGGGGAACCTACGAGCAGTACTTC.